The 13 T cell receptor beta chains in this list originate from one sample, sequenced in a study of T cell repertoires in cytomegalovirus infection. MiXCR, run by TCRdb on the reads, gives a single entry per CDR3 protein. The top ten clones hold about 14% of a sample with around 270,000 distinct CDR3 sequences, approximately 9.1% of them seen once. Sequencing was performed on PBMCs. These TCRs come from a human donor in good health (CMV status not recorded). Some clones in this sample may be carry-over from other donors' samples.

This clonotype occurred a few times. The rearrangement uses TRBV29-1 and TRBJ1-1; maybe TRBD1 (5 bases). CDR3 length equals 13 residues. Germline V gives CDR1 SQVTM, CDR2 ANQGSEA. The V end was cut by 0 bases, the J end by 11 bases, with 16 bases between. CDR3: CSVEEGGAKGAFF. In DNA, the CDR3 is TGCAGCGTTGAAGAAGGCGGGGCCAAGGGGGCTTTCTTT.

A few counts support this clonotype. The DNA is omitted, as the CDR3 cannot be located on it reliably, and the CDR3 follows TCRdb's listing. This chain uses TRBV7-2 with TRBJ2-1; whether TRBD1, the table's D call, matches the DNA was not checked. The length of the CDR3 is 16 amino acids, counting both ends. Germline CDR1 and CDR2: SGHTA and FQGNSA. CDR3 sequence reads: CASSLTFGGSYNEQFF.

This clonotype appeared a few times. The chain couples TRBV6-2 or TRBV6-3 to TRBJ2-4, with D unclear. Germline loops: CDR1 MNHEY, CDR2 SVGEGT. CDR3 length equals 14 residues. V dropped 6 bases and J dropped 1 base, with 10 bases sitting between them. CDR3 nucleotides: TGTGCCAGCAGACCCGTCGGGGCCAAAAACATTCAGTACTTC. This encodes CASRPVGAKNIQYF.

This clonotype was seen only a few times. CDR3 residues: CSAKRADSGNTGELFF. The CDR3 nucleotides read TGCAGTGCTAAACGGGCGGACAGTGGTAACACCGGGGAGCTGTTTTTT. The chain combines TRBV20-1 with TRBJ2-2; D is possibly TRBD1 (6 bases). V was shortened by 4 bases and J by 2 bases, with 17 bases between the two germline ends. This CDR3 spans 16 amino acids. Germline V gives CDR1 DFQATT, CDR2 SNEGSKA (reference sequence).

The rearrangement joins TRBV7-3 to TRBJ2-1, with 10 nucleotides matching TRBD2. The length of the CDR3 is 19 residues. The V gene end was trimmed by 8 bases and the J gene end by 0 bases; junction bases not matched to a gene: 16. From germline, CDR1 is SGHTA and CDR2 FQGTGA. The CDR3 protein is CASSPASGGRTSSYNEQFF. The CDR3 DNA reads as TGTGCCAGCTCGCCGGCTAGCGGGGGTCGAACGAGCTCCTACAATGAGCAGTTCTTC. Variable domain in full (rest from reference TRBV7-3 and TRBJ2-1): GAGVSQTPSNKVTEKGKYVELRCDPISGHTALYWYRQSLGQGPEFLIYFQGTGAADDSGLPNDRFFAVRPEGSVSTLKIQRTERGDSAVYLCASSPASGGRTSSYNEQFFGPGTRLTVL.

This clonotype was seen ten or more times. The V call is TRBV7-8, the J call TRBJ1-4, with TRBD1 as a possible D gene (5 bases). The V end lost 5 bases, the J end lost 10 bases, and 11 bases lay between the germline ends. This CDR3 region has 12 residues. From germline, CDR1 is SGHVS and CDR2 FQNEAQ. CDR3 in DNA: TGTGCCAGCAGCCCGCTGCAGGGAAAACTGTTTTTT. Translated, it gives CASSPLQGKLFF.

This clonotype was picked up many times. The rearrangement links TRBV28 to TRBJ1-6; 7 nucleotides line up with TRBD1. V lost 1 base and J lost 7; bases outside the gene matches: 7. This CDR3 has 16 amino acids. Germline V gene sequence: CDR1 MDHEN, CDR2 SYDVKM. The CDR3 region is CASSLLRGTDNSPLHF. CDR3 coding DNA: TGTGCCAGCAGTTTATTGCGCGGGACAGACAATTCACCCCTCCACTTT. Using reference TRBV28 and TRBJ1-6 for the parts outside the CDR3, the full variable domain is DVKVTQSSRYLVKRTGEKVFLECVQDMDHENMFWYRQDPGLGLRLIYFSYDVKMKEKGDIPEGYSVSREKKERFSLILESASTNQTSMYLCASSLLRGTDNSPLHFGNGTRLTVT.

This clonotype was observed a few times. This rearrangement joins TRBV28 to TRBJ1-1; TRBD1 matches 8 bases. Germline trimming cut 8 bases from V and 1 base from J; bases unmatched to any gene: 9. In germline, CDR1 is MDHEN, CDR2 SYDVKM. There are 15 residues in the CDR3. CDR3 region: CASGDHGTGNTEAFF. The CDR3 bases are TGTGCCAGCGGCGACCACGGGACAGGGAACACTGAAGCTTTCTTT.

There are many counts of this clonotype. Here the CDR3 DNA reads TGTGCCAGTAGTAAACGACGGGGTGCAACTAATGAAAAACTGTTTTTT. Translation gives CASSKRRGATNEKLFF. The chain combines TRBV19 with TRBJ1-4; D gene ambiguous. The length of the CDR3 is 16 residues. In germline, CDR1 is LNHDA, CDR2 SQIVND (reference sequence). V was clipped by 4 bases and J by 0 bases, with 12 bases between them.

A few counts support this clonotype. The chain carries TRBV7-2 and TRBJ2-2, with TRBD2 as a possible D gene (6 bases). CDR3 length: 16 residues. The germline V gene has CDR1 SGHTA and CDR2 FQGNSA. V lost 1 base, J lost 0 bases, and 9 bases lay in between. CDR3 coding DNA: TGTGCCAGCAGCTTAGAGGCGGGATCGAACACCGGGGAGCTGTTTTTT. Encoded protein: CASSLEAGSNTGELFF.

Many counts were recorded for this clonotype. The chain joins TRBV7-9 to TRBJ2-7; 7 positions match TRBD1. With V trimmed by 3 bases and J by 0 bases, 2 bases remained unmatched. Germline V lookup: CDR1 SEHNR, CDR2 FQNEAQ (reference sequence). The CDR3 is 14 residues long. For the CDR3, the DNA is TGTGCCAGCAGCTTCGGGACAGTCTCCTACGAGCAGTACTTC. This translates into CASSFGTVSYEQYF.

This clonotype appeared many times. J is TRBJ2-1 and V is TRBV20-1; 14 bases fit TRBD2. The V gene end was trimmed by 4 bases and the J gene end by 5 bases; junction bases not matched to a gene: 4. The CDR3 length is 15 residues. Germline lookup yields CDR1 DFQATT and CDR2 SNEGSKA (reference sequence). CDR3 residues: CSATRLAGGHNEQFF. In DNA, the CDR3 is TGCAGTGCTACCCGACTAGCGGGGGGGCACAATGAGCAGTTCTTC.

This clonotype occurred many times. The V call is TRBV12-3 or TRBV12-4, the J call TRBJ2-2; D is possibly TRBD2 (5 bases). The germline V and J ends were trimmed by 5 bases and 5 bases, with 9 bases remaining between them. This CDR3 is built from 13 residues. The CDR3 is CASSTRGTGELFF. DNA for the CDR3: TGTGCCAGCAGTACCCGAGGGACCGGGGAGCTGTTTTTT.